Following are 3 T cell receptor beta chains from one sample sequenced in a study of blood T cell repertoires in COVID-19. Data came from immunoSEQ multiplex PCR; TCRdb stores just in-frame clones and leaves some out. Of roughly 190,000 clones in the sample, 85% to 95% are singletons; the top ten hold roughly 0.76%. The sample was peripheral blood. These receptors all stem from a man aged 25-45 years with COVID-19, enrolled during active disease.

Details on this clone: Other DNA sequences within the sample encode an identical CDR3. V usage is TRBV7-2 and J usage is TRBJ1-1, with 7 bases lining up with TRBD1. J was trimmed by 0 bases and V by 3 bases; bases with no gene match: 1. The CDR3 totals 14 residues. CDR1 SGHTA and CDR2 FQGNSA come from the germline V gene. The CDR3 loop is CASSFGTVNTEAFF. The CDR3 nucleotides are TGTGCCAGCAGCTTCGGGACAGTGAACACTGAAGCTTTCTTT.

This chain links TRBV9 with TRBJ2-1; 8 bases are a match to TRBD1. Germline V gives CDR1 SGDLS, CDR2 YYNGEE. V dropped 3 bases and J dropped 4; count of bases not matched to a gene: 6. The CDR3 contains 15 residues. CDR3 residues: CASSESGQEYNEQFF. CDR3 in DNA: TGTGCCAGCAGCGAATCGGGACAGGAGTACAATGAGCAGTTCTTC.

The chain joins TRBV6-1 to TRBJ1-5; D unresolved. CDR3 length: 15 amino acids. V lost 3 bases, J lost 2 bases, and 11 bases lay in between. Per germline, CDR1 MNHNS and CDR2 SASEGT. The CDR3 sequence is CASSDWPGRNQPQHF. DNA of the CDR3: TGTGCCAGCAGTGATTGGCCAGGTCGCAATCAGCCCCAGCATTTT.